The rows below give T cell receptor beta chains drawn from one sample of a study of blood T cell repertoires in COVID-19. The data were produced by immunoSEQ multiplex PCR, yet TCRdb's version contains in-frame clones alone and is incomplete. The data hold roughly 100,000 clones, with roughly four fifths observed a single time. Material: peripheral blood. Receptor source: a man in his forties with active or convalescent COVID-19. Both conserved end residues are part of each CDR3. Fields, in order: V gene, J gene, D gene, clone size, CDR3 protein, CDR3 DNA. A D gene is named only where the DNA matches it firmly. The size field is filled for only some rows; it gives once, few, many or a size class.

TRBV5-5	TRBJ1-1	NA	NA	CASSLFSGTEAFF	TGTGCCAGCAGCTTGTTCTCGGGCACTGAAGCTTTCTTT
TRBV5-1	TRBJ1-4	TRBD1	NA	CASSPQGAGDEKLFF	TGCGCCAGCAGCCCGCAGGGGGCAGGAGATGAAAAACTGTTTTTT
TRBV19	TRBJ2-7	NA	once	CASSSRGGAKFYEQYF	TGTGCCAGTAGTTCCCGAGGAGGGGCAAAGTTCTACGAGCAGTACTTC
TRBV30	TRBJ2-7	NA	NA	CAWSGQVKSYEQYF	TGTGCCTGGAGTGGACAGGTCAAATCCTACGAGCAGTACTTC
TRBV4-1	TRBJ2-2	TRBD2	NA	CASSQDPWLAGATGELFF	TGCGCCAGCAGCCAAGATCCGTGGCTAGCGGGGGCCACCGGGGAGCTGTTTTTT
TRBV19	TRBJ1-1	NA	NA	CASSISNLNTEAFF	TGTGCCAGTAGTATAAGCAATTTGAACACTGAAGCTTTCTTT
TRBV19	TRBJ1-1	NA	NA	CASKRTMNTEAFF	TGTGCCAGTAAGAGGACAATGAACACTGAAGCTTTCTTT
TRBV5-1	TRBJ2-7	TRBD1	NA	CASSMGQGYSDPYF	TGCGCCAGCAGCATGGGACAGGGATACTCTGACCCGTACTTC
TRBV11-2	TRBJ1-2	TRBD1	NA	CASSQSTGANYGYTF	TGTGCCAGCAGCCAGTCGACAGGGGCAAACTATGGCTACACCTTC
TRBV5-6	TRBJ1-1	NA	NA	CASSLGAIEAFF	TGTGCCAGCAGCCTGGGGGCGATCGAAGCTTTCTTT
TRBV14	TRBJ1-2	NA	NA	CASTPGAGRYGYTF	TGTGCCAGCACCCCCGGAGCAGGGCGCTATGGCTACACCTTC
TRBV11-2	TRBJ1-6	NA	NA	CASSTVSGGRSPLHF	TGTGCCAGCAGCACCGTTTCGGGGGGGCGATCACCCCTCCACTTT
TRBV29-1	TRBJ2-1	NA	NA	CSVAVFADSYNEQFF	TGCAGCGTTGCGGTGTTCGCGGATTCCTACAATGAGCAGTTCTTC
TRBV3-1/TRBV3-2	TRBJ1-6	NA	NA	CASSQGRTTAHF	TGTGCCAGCAGCCAAGGGAGGACGACTGCCCACTTT
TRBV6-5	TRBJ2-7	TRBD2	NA	CASLKLAGGPYEQYF	TGTGCCAGCCTCAAACTAGCGGGGGGCCCCTACGAGCAGTACTTC
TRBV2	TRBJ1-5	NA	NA	CASSEDPGGNQPQHF	TGTGCCAGCAGCGAAGACCCCGGCGGAAATCAGCCCCAGCATTTT
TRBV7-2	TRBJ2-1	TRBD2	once	CASNAGLAGTEQFF	TGTGCCAGCAATGCTGGGCTAGCGGGGACTGAGCAGTTCTTC